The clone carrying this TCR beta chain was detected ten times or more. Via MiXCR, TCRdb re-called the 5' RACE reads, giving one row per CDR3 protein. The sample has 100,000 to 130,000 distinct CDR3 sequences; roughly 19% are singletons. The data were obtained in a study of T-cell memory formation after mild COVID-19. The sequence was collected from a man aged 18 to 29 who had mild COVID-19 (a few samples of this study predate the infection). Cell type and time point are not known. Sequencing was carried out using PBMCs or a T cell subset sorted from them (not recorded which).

The CDR3 loop reads CASRGETEAFF. In DNA form, the CDR3 reads TGTGCCAGCAGAGGGGAGACTGAAGCTTTCTTT. The V and J genes are TRBV6-5 and TRBJ1-1, with D maybe TRBD1 (5 bases). V lost 6 bases and J lost 5, with 7 bases in between. CDR1 is MNHEY, CDR2 SVGAGI, per germline. The CDR3 has 11 residues.